A single sample is the source of the 25 T cell receptor beta chains below, sequenced in a study of blood T cell repertoires in COVID-19. The table came from immunoSEQ multiplex PCR; TCRdb's copy has only in-frame clones and leaves some out. The sample contains approximately 110,000 clones, around three quarters of which appear only once. Sequencing was carried out using peripheral blood. The receptors come from a human donor in a cohort sampled during active or convalescent COVID-19.

J is TRBJ1-4 and V is TRBV28; TRBD1 is a possible D gene (6 bases). This CDR3 has 15 amino acids. The V gene's germline CDR1 is MDHEN and CDR2 SYDVKM. V was pared by 5 bases and J by 0 bases, with 10 bases between. The chain's CDR3 is CASSTWTATNEKLFF. The CDR3 DNA reads TGTGCCAGCAGTACATGGACAGCAACTAATGAAAAACTGTTTTTT. Full variable domain (remainder filled in from reference TRBV28 and TRBJ1-4): DVKVTQSSRYLVKRTGEKVFLECVQDMDHENMFWYRQDPGLGLRLIYFSYDVKMKEKGDIPEGYSVSREKKERFSLILESASTNQTSMYLCASSTWTATNEKLFFGSGTQLSVL.

The gene calls are TRBV27 and TRBJ1-1; no definite D call. CDR1 and CDR2 (germline): MNHEY, SMNVEV (reference sequence). The CDR3 is 14 residues long. The V end lost 5 bases, the J end lost 4 bases, and 14 bases lay between the germline ends. The CDR3: CASSASSRVTEAFF. The CDR3 bases are TGTGCCAGCAGTGCCAGCTCGAGGGTCACTGAAGCTTTCTTT.

The chain carries TRBV28 and TRBJ1-5; D call uncertain. The CDR3 has 13 amino acids. V lost 8 bases and J 6 bases, leaving 14 bases between the germline ends. Germline loops: CDR1 MDHEN, CDR2 SYDVKM. CDR3 bases: TGTGCCAGCTTCGCCGACTCGTTTCAGCCCCAGCATTTT. Translating gives CASFADSFQPQHF.

The V call is TRBV27, the J call TRBJ2-3, with 8 bases identical to TRBD2. The CDR3 consists of 16 residues. CDR1 is MNHEY, CDR2 SMNVEV, per germline (reference sequence). Trimming took 7 bases from V and 2 from J; bases not matched to a gene: 11. CDR3 sequence reads: CASNLGRGGTTDTQYF. DNA of the CDR3: TGTGCCAGCAACCTTGGACGGGGGGGCACCACAGATACGCAGTATTTT.

The J gene is TRBJ1-2, the V gene TRBV28, with TRBD1 matching 7 bases. V trimming: 7 bases; J trimming: 4 bases; junction bases outside the gene matches: 9. The CDR3 totals 14 residues. Looked up from germline, CDR1 is MDHEN and CDR2 is SYDVKM. The CDR3 nucleotides read TGTGCCAGCAAACGGGACAGCCTACGCTATGGCTACACCTTC. Its protein is CASKRDSLRYGYTF.

This clone was observed a single time. The chain links TRBV7-8 to TRBJ2-3; 10 bases are a match to TRBD1. This CDR3 region has 14 residues. With 7 bases clipped from V and 6 bases from J, the junction kept 7 bases outside the gene matches. Germline-derived CDR1 and CDR2 are SGHVS and FQNEAQ. DNA of the CDR3: TGTGCCAGCAACCCGGGACAGGGGTGGGATACGCAGTATTTT. It encodes CASNPGQGWDTQYF.

The gene calls are TRBV20-1 and TRBJ2-2; TRBD2 might be the D (6 bases). The V gene's germline CDR1 is DFQATT and CDR2 SNEGSKA (reference sequence). With 3 bases removed from V and 6 bases from J, the gap between germline ends came to 17 bases. CDR3 size: 15 residues. Written as DNA, the CDR3 is TGCAGTGCTAGTCCCGGGACTTTTCAAGCCGGGGAGCTGTTTTTT. It specifies CSASPGTFQAGELFF.

This chain connects TRBV15 to TRBJ2-1, with 14 bases that match TRBD2. CDR1 is LNHNV, CDR2 YYDKDF, per germline (reference sequence). The J segment lost 1 base and the V segment lost 0 bases, leaving 8 bases of the junction unmatched. CDR3 length: 20 residues. CDR3: CATSRDHGTSGGRSYNEQFF. Here the CDR3 DNA reads TGTGCCACCAGCAGAGATCACGGGACTAGCGGGGGAAGGTCCTACAATGAGCAGTTCTTC.

This rearrangement joins TRBV27 to TRBJ2-7, with 9 positions matching TRBD2. Germline values: CDR1 MNHEY, CDR2 SMNVEV (reference sequence). V lost 6 bases to trimming and J lost 5 bases; unmatched junction nucleotides: 8. This CDR3 has 14 residues. CDR3 sequence reads: CASRLLSGSHEQYF. The CDR3 nucleotides read TGTGCCAGCAGGCTCCTTAGCGGGAGTCACGAGCAGTACTTC.

The chain couples TRBV14 to TRBJ2-2, with a weak D call TRBD1 (5 bases). The length of the CDR3 is 17 residues. CDR1 is SGHDN, CDR2 FVKESK, per germline. The ends were cut back, 0 bases at V and 3 bases at J, with 14 bases in the middle. The CDR3 protein is CASSQESGFGYTGELFF. Written as DNA, the CDR3 is TGTGCCAGCAGCCAAGAATCAGGGTTTGGGTACACCGGGGAGCTGTTTTTT.

The gene calls are TRBV5-4 and TRBJ2-1, with a weak D call TRBD2 (6 bases). The CDR3 is 15 amino acids. The germline V gene encodes CDR1 SGHNT and CDR2 YYREEE (reference sequence). Deletions cut 4 bases from V and 0 bases from J, with 11 bases between. The CDR3 region has the DNA TGTGCCAGCAGCACCCTCGGGAGCTCCTACAATGAGCAGTTCTTC. It yields the protein CASSTLGSSYNEQFF.

This chain links TRBV5-1 with TRBJ2-5; D may be TRBD1 (6 bases). Trimming stripped 5 bases from V and 5 bases from J, with 16 bases between. Germline values: CDR1 SGHRS, CDR2 YFSETQ. The length of the CDR3 is 14 residues. CDR3 nucleotide sequence: TGCGCCAGCAGGACAGGTTCGGGGTGGGAGACCCAGTACTTC. Amino acids: CASRTGSGWETQYF.

The chain uses TRBV4-2 and TRBJ1-4; 10 nucleotides align to TRBD1. This CDR3 contains 14 residues. Losses at the gene ends were 1 base for V and 8 bases for J; bases not matched to a gene: 1. The V gene's germline CDR1 is LGHNA and CDR2 YNFKEQ. The CDR3 reads CASSQGDRGEKLFF. CDR3 DNA sequence: TGTGCCAGCAGCCAAGGGGACAGGGGAGAAAAACTGTTTTTT.

The chain links TRBV27 to TRBJ2-3; 8 bases agree with TRBD2. There are 18 residues in the CDR3. Germline assignment: CDR1 MNHEY and CDR2 SMNVEV (reference sequence). Losses at the gene ends were 6 bases for V and 0 bases for J; bases not matched to a gene: 14. The DNA of the CDR3 is TGTGCCAGCAGACTTTGGGCCCTTAGCGGGGCTAGCACAGATACGCAGTATTTT. Amino acid sequence: CASRLWALSGASTDTQYF.

The CDR3 spells CASSIWPTNEKLFF. The CDR3 nucleotides are TGTGCCAGTAGTATTTGGCCAACTAATGAAAAACTGTTTTTT. J is TRBJ1-4 and V is TRBV19; D unresolved. Trimming shortened V by 3 bases and J by 0 bases, and 5 bases separated the two germline ends. The CDR3 is made up of 14 amino acids. Germline V gene data show CDR1 as LNHDA and CDR2 as SQIVND (reference sequence).

V gene TRBV19 combines with J gene TRBJ1-1, with D unclear. Trimming took 7 bases from V and 3 from J, leaving 12 bases between them. The CDR3 is 13 residues long. Germline CDR1 and CDR2: LNHDA and SQIVND (reference sequence). CDR3 in amino acids: CASMVAAYTEAFF. CDR3 sequence (DNA): TGTGCCAGTATGGTAGCGGCTTACACTGAAGCTTTCTTT.

V and J are TRBV6-5 and TRBJ1-2, with D unresolved. This CDR3 region has 15 residues. Germline CDR1 and CDR2: MNHEY and SVGAGI. Trimming cost V 3 bases and J 0 bases, with 11 bases left between them. The CDR3 is CASSYGGRTNYGYTF. CDR3 DNA: TGTGCCAGCAGTTATGGTGGCCGCACTAACTATGGCTACACCTTC.

The V gene is TRBV6-2 or TRBV6-3, the J gene TRBJ1-5; 9 nucleotides line up with TRBD1. Trimming took 6 bases from V and 6 from J; bases not matched to a gene: 3. CDR3 length equals 13 residues. Germline V gives CDR1 MNHEY, CDR2 SVGEGT. CDR3 bases: TGTGCCAGCAGCGGGACAGGGAGTCAGCCCCAGCATTTT. Translation: CASSGTGSQPQHF.

V gene TRBV6-2 or TRBV6-3 combines with J gene TRBJ2-5; 9 bases map to TRBD2. There are 18 residues in the CDR3. Germline assignment: CDR1 MNHEY and CDR2 SVGEGT. With 2 bases clipped from V and 0 bases from J, the junction kept 10 bases outside the gene matches. The DNA for the CDR3 is TGTGCCAGCAGTTACGGTGGGCTAGCGGGGCTCCACCAAGAGACCCAGTACTTC. It yields the protein CASSYGGLAGLHQETQYF.

The J gene is TRBJ2-3, the V gene TRBV9; 10 nucleotides match TRBD1. This CDR3 is 13 amino acids long. Germline CDR1 SGDLS, CDR2 YYNGEE. V dropped 3 bases and J dropped 9; count of bases not matched to a gene: 4. CDR3 sequence: CASSAGDRGTQYF. Here the CDR3 DNA reads TGTGCCAGCAGCGCCGGGGACAGGGGAACGCAGTATTTT.

This clone was seen just once. The rearrangement joins TRBV19 to TRBJ1-5, with D hard to call. This CDR3 is built from 12 residues. Germline lookup yields CDR1 LNHDA and CDR2 SQIVND (reference sequence). Trimming took 1 base from V and 9 from J, leaving 7 bases between them. The CDR3 DNA sequence: TGTGCCAGTAGTATAGGAGAGTGGCCCCAGCATTTT. Protein product: CASSIGEWPQHF. The full variable domain, completed using reference TRBV19 and TRBJ1-5, is DGGITQSPKYLFRKEGQNVTLSCEQNLNHDAMYWYRQDPGQGLRLIYYSQIVNDFQKGDIAEGYSVSREKKESFPLTVTSAQKNPTAFYLCASSIGEWPQHFGDGTRLSIL.

This clone was observed a single time. The rearrangement uses TRBV6-2 or TRBV6-3 and TRBJ2-2; 12 bases map to TRBD2. After removal of 6 bases from V and 6 bases from J, the junction contained 8 bases not matched to a gene. Per the germline V gene, CDR1 is MNHEY and CDR2 is SVGEGT. The CDR3 sequence is 16 residues long. The CDR3 here is CASSRLAGGLAGELFF. In DNA, the CDR3 is TGTGCCAGCAGCCGGCTAGCGGGGGGGCTCGCCGGGGAGCTGTTTTTT.

This chain joins TRBV7-8 and TRBJ2-3; D gene uncertain. Germline-derived CDR1 and CDR2 are SGHVS and FQNEAQ. Trimming took off 8 bases at V and 2 bases at J, with 14 bases between the two ends. The CDR3 spans 14 residues. CDR3 DNA sequence: TGTGCCAGCTGGATTTCGCGGAACACAGATACGCAGTATTTT. Translated: CASWISRNTDTQYF. The entire variable domain, with the rest obtained from reference TRBV7-8 and TRBJ2-3, is as follows: GAGVSQSPRYKVAKRGQDVALRCDPISGHVSLFWYQQALGQGPEFLTYFQNEAQLDKSGLPSDRFFAERPEGSVSTLKIQRTQQEDSAVYLCASWISRNTDTQYFGPGTRLTVL.

V usage is TRBV12-5 and J usage is TRBJ1-5; the D is unclear. This CDR3 is 14 amino acids long. Trimming shortened V by 5 bases and J by 1 base, and 9 bases separated the two germline ends. Germline V lookup: CDR1 LGHNT, CDR2 FRNRAP. The CDR3 sequence: CASGRPQSNQPQHF. CDR3 sequence (DNA): TGTGCTAGTGGTCGCCCTCAGAGCAATCAGCCCCAGCATTTT.

The chain couples TRBV3-1 (or the pseudogene TRBV3-2) to TRBJ1-2, with D unresolved. The CDR3 consists of 14 residues. Germline V gene sequence: CDR1 LGHDT, CDR2 YNNKEL (reference sequence). Trimming cost V 6 bases and J 4 bases, with 15 bases left between them. The CDR3 sequence is CASRSGVSSYGYTF. Here the CDR3 DNA reads TGTGCCAGCAGATCCGGGGTGAGCTCCTATGGCTACACCTTC.